Listed below are T cell receptor beta chains from one sample, sequenced in a study of blood T cell repertoires in COVID-19. Clones were read by immunoSEQ multiplex PCR, and TCRdb kept only the in-frame ones, dropping some. Of roughly 330,000 clones in the sample, 86% were seen once. Sequencing was done on a sample of peripheral blood. The source of these receptors is a woman in her forties or fifties with acute or convalescent COVID-19. CDR3s include the opening cysteine and the closing phenylalanine or tryptophan. The D gene is left open where the match is weak. Expanded clones are given a class, and other clones once, few, many or no size at all.

D gene: TRBD1; V gene: TRBV28; J gene: TRBJ2-5; clone size: NA; CDR3 DNA: TGTGCCAGCAGTTTAAGGGACAGCCATCAAGAGACCCAGTACTTC; CDR3 protein: CASSLRDSHQETQYF
D gene: TRBD1; V gene: TRBV5-6; J gene: TRBJ2-1; clone size: NA; CDR3 DNA: TGTGCCAGCAGCTGGGGGACAGGGGTCGTGAATGAGCAGTTCTTC; CDR3 protein: CASSWGTGVVNEQFF
D gene: NA; V gene: TRBV19; J gene: TRBJ2-7; clone size: NA; CDR3 DNA: TGTGCCAGTAGTTGGGGCCCCCTAGAAGGCGAGAGCTCCTACGAGCAGTACTTC; CDR3 protein: CASSWGPLEGESSYEQYF
D gene: NA; V gene: TRBV9; J gene: TRBJ1-1; clone size: NA; CDR3 DNA: TGTGCCAGCAGCGTAGGTCCAGGGTTGAACACTGAAGCTTTCTTT; CDR3 protein: CASSVGPGLNTEAFF
D gene: NA; V gene: TRBV5-5; J gene: TRBJ1-5; clone size: once; CDR3 DNA: TGTGCCAGCAGCCCGGACAGCCCCAATCAGCCCCAGCATTTT; CDR3 protein: CASSPDSPNQPQHF
D gene: NA; V gene: TRBV6-1; J gene: TRBJ1-1; clone size: NA; CDR3 DNA: TGTGCCAGCAGTGAAGTTCGGGGGAACACTGAAGCTTTCTTT; CDR3 protein: CASSEVRGNTEAFF
D gene: TRBD2; V gene: TRBV6-6; J gene: TRBJ2-7; clone size: NA; CDR3 DNA: TGTGCCAGCAGCCTCTGGGGGGAGGGCTACGAGCAGTACTTC; CDR3 protein: CASSLWGEGYEQYF
D gene: NA; V gene: TRBV30; J gene: TRBJ2-7; clone size: NA; CDR3 DNA: TGTGCCTGGAGTGACAGGGCGTACGAGCAGTACTTC; CDR3 protein: CAWSDRAYEQYF
D gene: NA; V gene: TRBV2; J gene: TRBJ1-6; clone size: NA; CDR3 DNA: TGTGCCAGCAGTGGGACAGTGATTAATTCACCCCTCCACTTT; CDR3 protein: CASSGTVINSPLHF
D gene: TRBD2; V gene: TRBV5-1; J gene: TRBJ2-7; clone size: NA; CDR3 DNA: TGCGCCAGCAGCTTGGAGTCTAGCGGGGGGCAGCCCTACGAGCAGTACTTC; CDR3 protein: CASSLESSGGQPYEQYF
D gene: TRBD2; V gene: TRBV5-1; J gene: TRBJ2-2; clone size: NA; CDR3 DNA: TGCGCCAGCAGCACCGGACTAGCGGGAGGGCCCGGGGAGCTGTTTTTT; CDR3 protein: CASSTGLAGGPGELFF
D gene: NA; V gene: TRBV7-2; J gene: TRBJ1-4; clone size: NA; CDR3 DNA: TGTGCCAGCAGCTTAGGATCCGGACAAGTTGGATCGGAAAAACTGTTTTTT; CDR3 protein: CASSLGSGQVGSEKLFF
D gene: NA; V gene: TRBV18; J gene: TRBJ1-3; clone size: few; CDR3 DNA: TGTGCCAGCTCACCAGGGGCGGGAGGATCTGGAAACACCATATATTTT; CDR3 protein: CASSPGAGGSGNTIYF
D gene: NA; V gene: TRBV27; J gene: TRBJ2-7; clone size: NA; CDR3 DNA: TGTGCCAGCAGTACCTCGGGGTCCTACGAGCAGTACTTC; CDR3 protein: CASSTSGSYEQYF
D gene: NA; V gene: TRBV19; J gene: TRBJ2-7; clone size: NA; CDR3 DNA: TGTGCCAGTAGTAGCCGAACCACAAGCTCCTACGAGCAGTACTTC; CDR3 protein: CASSSRTTSSYEQYF
D gene: NA; V gene: TRBV30; J gene: TRBJ1-4; clone size: NA; CDR3 DNA: TGTGCCTGGAGAAAGGGGACATCCACTAATGAAAAACTGTTTTTT; CDR3 protein: CAWRKGTSTNEKLFF
D gene: TRBD2; V gene: TRBV9; J gene: TRBJ2-1; clone size: NA; CDR3 DNA: TGTGCCAGCAGCGTAGTCGCGGCTAGCGGGAGCTATGCGTCCTACAATGAGCAGTTCTTC; CDR3 protein: CASSVVAASGSYASYNEQFF
D gene: NA; V gene: TRBV27; J gene: TRBJ1-1; clone size: NA; CDR3 DNA: TGTGCCAGCAGTTTTGTCTCCCGCGGGAGTTTTGAAGCTTTCTTT; CDR3 protein: CASSFVSRGSFEAFF
D gene: NA; V gene: TRBV2; J gene: TRBJ2-7; clone size: NA; CDR3 DNA: TGTGCCAGCAGTGAAGACGTGGGGCTCGAGCAGTACTTC; CDR3 protein: CASSEDVGLEQYF
D gene: NA; V gene: TRBV28; J gene: TRBJ1-2; clone size: NA; CDR3 DNA: TGTGCCAGCACTTCGACAGACTATGGCTACACCTTC; CDR3 protein: CASTSTDYGYTF
D gene: NA; V gene: TRBV10-3; J gene: TRBJ2-1; clone size: many; CDR3 DNA: TGTGCCACCGCAGGCAACATGGAGCAGTTCTTC; CDR3 protein: CATAGNMEQFF
D gene: NA; V gene: TRBV21-1; J gene: TRBJ1-2; clone size: NA; CDR3 DNA: TGTGCCAGCAGCAAAGACGGCAGCCCGGGGGCTAACTATGGCTACACCTTC; CDR3 protein: CASSKDGSPGANYGYTF
D gene: NA; V gene: TRBV10-3; J gene: TRBJ1-4; clone size: NA; CDR3 DNA: TGTGCCATCAGTGAGTCAGGCAGGGATAATGAAAAACTGTTTTTT; CDR3 protein: CAISESGRDNEKLFF
D gene: NA; V gene: TRBV15; J gene: TRBJ2-7; clone size: NA; CDR3 DNA: TGTGCCACCAGCAGCCGAGACAGGTCGAGCTCCTACGAGCAGTACTTC; CDR3 protein: CATSSRDRSSSYEQYF
D gene: NA; V gene: TRBV30; J gene: TRBJ2-5; clone size: NA; CDR3 DNA: TGTGCCTGGAGCCCCGGGAACCAAGAGACCCAGTACTTC; CDR3 protein: CAWSPGNQETQYF